This T cell receptor (beta chain) was profiled in a study of cytomegalovirus exposure and HLA in healthy donors. Method: immunoSEQ multiplex PCR; TCRdb's copy keeps in-frame clones and lacks some. The sample lists some 69,000 clones, just over 95% occurring once. V lost 1 base and J lost 6, with 18 bases in between. The CDR3 has 16 amino acids. Germline-derived CDR1 and CDR2 are MGHRA and YSYEKL. This TCR came from a woman aged 18-29 years in good health and CMV-seropositive. The sequenced sample was PBMCs. The genes are TRBV4-1 and TRBJ1-2; tentatively, D is TRBD1 (5 bases). CDR3 loop: CASSQGGGSGGDGYTF. For the CDR3, the DNA is TGCGCCAGCAGCCAAGGTGGAGGTTCCGGGGGGGATGGCTACACCTTC.